The 3 T cell receptor beta chains listed next were all sequenced from one sample in a study of blood T cell repertoires in COVID-19. TCRdb's table, derived via immunoSEQ multiplex PCR, lists solely in-frame clones and lacks some. The sample has approximately 180,000 clones, around 81% seen once. What was sequenced was peripheral blood. All receptors derive from a woman older than 75 with COVID-19, enrolled during active disease.

This clone was picked up a small number of times. The rearrangement uses TRBV6-5 and TRBJ2-5, with 7 bases lining up with TRBD1. Germline lookup yields CDR1 MNHEY and CDR2 SVGAGI. CDR3 length equals 14 residues. V lost 4 bases to trimming and J lost 0 bases; unmatched junction nucleotides: 2. DNA of the CDR3: TGTGCCAGCAGTTTACAGGGGAACCAAGAGACCCAGTACTTC. Encoded protein: CASSLQGNQETQYF.

The CDR3 sequence is CASSQDRGTYNEQFF. The CDR3 nucleotides are TGCGCCAGCAGCCAAGACAGGGGTACCTACAATGAGCAGTTCTTC. This rearrangement joins TRBV4-3 to TRBJ2-1, with D perhaps TRBD1 (6 bases). V lost 0 bases to trimming and J lost 2 bases, with 8 bases between them. Germline CDR1 reads LGHNA; CDR2 reads YSLEER. CDR3 length: 15 residues.

V usage is TRBV13 and J usage is TRBJ2-7; 10 bases agree with TRBD2. With V trimmed by 5 bases and J by 3 bases, 13 bases remained unmatched. Looked up from germline, CDR1 is PRHDT and CDR2 is FYEKMQ (reference sequence). This CDR3 is 17 amino acids long. DNA of the CDR3: TGTGCCAGCAGCCGACGACTAGCGGGTTCATCTGGCTACGAGCAGTACTTC. Encoded protein: CASSRRLAGSSGYEQYF.